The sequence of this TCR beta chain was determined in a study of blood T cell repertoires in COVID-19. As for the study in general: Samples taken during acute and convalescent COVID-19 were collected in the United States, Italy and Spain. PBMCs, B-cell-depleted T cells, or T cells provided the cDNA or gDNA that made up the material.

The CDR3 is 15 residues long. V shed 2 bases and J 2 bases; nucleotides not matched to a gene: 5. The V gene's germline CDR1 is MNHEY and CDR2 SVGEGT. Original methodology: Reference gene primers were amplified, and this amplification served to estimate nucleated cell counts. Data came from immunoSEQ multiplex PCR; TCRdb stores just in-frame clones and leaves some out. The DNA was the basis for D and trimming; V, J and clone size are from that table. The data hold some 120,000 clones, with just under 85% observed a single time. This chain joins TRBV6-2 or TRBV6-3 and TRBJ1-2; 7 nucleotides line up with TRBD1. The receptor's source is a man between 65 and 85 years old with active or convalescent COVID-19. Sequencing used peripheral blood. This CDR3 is CASSYRGQTNYGYTF. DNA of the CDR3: TGTGCCAGCAGTTACAGGGGACAGACCAACTATGGCTACACCTTC.